The subject of this entry is one TCR beta chain. The data were obtained in a study of blood T cell repertoires in COVID-19. Germline CDR1 SNHLY, CDR2 FYNNEI. Trimming cost V 5 bases and J 1 base, with 14 bases left between them. The CDR3 runs to 15 residues. Sequencing was performed with immunoSEQ multiplex PCR; in TCRdb, only in-frame clones are kept and a portion is missing. The table lists 400,000 to 500,000 clones, more than 80% of them singletons. The material sequenced was peripheral blood. The chain links TRBV2 to TRBJ2-5, with D maybe TRBD2 (5 bases). This receptor was identified in a woman younger than 45 with active or convalescent COVID-19. Here the CDR3 DNA reads TGTGCCAGCAGTATCTACGCGGAGGCCCAAGAGACCCAGTACTTC. This encodes CASSIYAEAQETQYF. Supplemented by reference TRBV2 and TRBJ2-5, the full variable domain reads EPEVTQTPSHQVTQMGQEVILRCVPISNHLYFYWYRQILGQKVEFLVSFYNNEISEKSEIFDDQFSVERPDGSNFTLKIRSTKLEDSAMYFCASSIYAEAQETQYFGPGTRLLVL.